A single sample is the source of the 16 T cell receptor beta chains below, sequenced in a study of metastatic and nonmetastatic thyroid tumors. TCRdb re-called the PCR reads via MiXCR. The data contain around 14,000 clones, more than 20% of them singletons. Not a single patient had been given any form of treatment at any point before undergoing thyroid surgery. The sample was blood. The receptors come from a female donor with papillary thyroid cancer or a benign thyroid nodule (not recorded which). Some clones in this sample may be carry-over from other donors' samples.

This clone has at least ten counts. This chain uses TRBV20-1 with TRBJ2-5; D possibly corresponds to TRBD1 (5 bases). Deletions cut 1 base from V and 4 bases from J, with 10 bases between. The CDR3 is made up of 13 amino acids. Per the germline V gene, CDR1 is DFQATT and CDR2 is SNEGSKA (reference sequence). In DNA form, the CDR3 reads TGCAGTGCTAGAGGTTCCAGGGTAGAGACCCAGTACTTC. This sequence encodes CSARGSRVETQYF.

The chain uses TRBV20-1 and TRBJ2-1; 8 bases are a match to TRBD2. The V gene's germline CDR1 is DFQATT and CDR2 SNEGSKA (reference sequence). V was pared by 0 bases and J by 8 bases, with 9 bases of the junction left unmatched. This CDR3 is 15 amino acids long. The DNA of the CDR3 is TGCAGTGCTAGAGATCCCTCATTAGCGGGGCATGAGCAGTTCTTC. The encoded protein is CSARDPSLAGHEQFF.

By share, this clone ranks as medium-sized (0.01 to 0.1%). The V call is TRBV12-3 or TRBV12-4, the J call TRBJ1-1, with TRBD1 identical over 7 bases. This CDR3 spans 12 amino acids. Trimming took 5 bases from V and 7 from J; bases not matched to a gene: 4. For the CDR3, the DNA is TGTGCCAGCAGTCGGACAGGATATGAAGCTTTCTTT. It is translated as CASSRTGYEAFF.

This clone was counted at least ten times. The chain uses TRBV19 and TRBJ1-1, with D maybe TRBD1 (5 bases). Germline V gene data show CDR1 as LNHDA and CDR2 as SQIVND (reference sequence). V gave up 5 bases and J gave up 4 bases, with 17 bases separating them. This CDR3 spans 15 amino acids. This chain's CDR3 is CASSLAGARGTEAFF. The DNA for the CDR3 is TGTGCCAGTAGTCTCGCCGGGGCAAGGGGCACTGAAGCTTTCTTT.

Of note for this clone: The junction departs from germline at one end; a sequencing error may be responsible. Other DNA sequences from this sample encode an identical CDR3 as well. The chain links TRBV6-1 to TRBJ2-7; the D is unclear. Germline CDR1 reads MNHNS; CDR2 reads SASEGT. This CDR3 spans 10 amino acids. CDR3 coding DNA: TGTGCAAGCAGTGGTTATGAGCAGTACTTC. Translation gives CASSGYEQYF.

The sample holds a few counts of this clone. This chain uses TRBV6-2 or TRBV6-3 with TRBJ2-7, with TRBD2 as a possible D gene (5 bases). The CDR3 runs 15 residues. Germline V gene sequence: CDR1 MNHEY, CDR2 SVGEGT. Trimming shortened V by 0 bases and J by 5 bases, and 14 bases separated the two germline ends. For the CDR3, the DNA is TGTGCCAGCAGTTACTCCAGGACTCATCGCCACGAGCAGTACTTC. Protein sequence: CASSYSRTHRHEQYF.

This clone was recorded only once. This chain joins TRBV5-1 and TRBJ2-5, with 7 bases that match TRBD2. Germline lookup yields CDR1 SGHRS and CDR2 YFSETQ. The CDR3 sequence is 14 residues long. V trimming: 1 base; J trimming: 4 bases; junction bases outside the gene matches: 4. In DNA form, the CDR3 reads TGCGCCAGCAGCTTGATGGCTAGCGGAGAGACCCAGTACTTC. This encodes CASSLMASGETQYF.

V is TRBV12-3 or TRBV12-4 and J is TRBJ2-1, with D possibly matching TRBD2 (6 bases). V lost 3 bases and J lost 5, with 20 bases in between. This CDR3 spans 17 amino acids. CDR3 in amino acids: CASSFLAIWRANNEQFF. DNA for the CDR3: TGTGCCAGCAGTTTTTTGGCCATCTGGAGGGCAAACAATGAGCAGTTCTTC.

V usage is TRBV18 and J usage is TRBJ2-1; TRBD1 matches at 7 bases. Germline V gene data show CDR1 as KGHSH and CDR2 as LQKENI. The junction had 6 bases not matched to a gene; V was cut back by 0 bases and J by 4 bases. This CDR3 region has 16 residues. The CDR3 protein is CASSPPSRGFYNEQFF. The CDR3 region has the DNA TGTGCCAGCTCACCACCGTCCAGGGGGTTTTACAATGAGCAGTTCTTC.

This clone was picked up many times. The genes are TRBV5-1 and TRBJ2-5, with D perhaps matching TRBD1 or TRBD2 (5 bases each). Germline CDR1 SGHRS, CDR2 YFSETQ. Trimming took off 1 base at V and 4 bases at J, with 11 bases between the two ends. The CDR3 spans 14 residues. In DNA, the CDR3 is TGCGCCAGCAGCTTGCGAGGGGCCGGAGAGACCCAGTACTTC. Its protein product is CASSLRGAGETQYF. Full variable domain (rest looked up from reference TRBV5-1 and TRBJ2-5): KAGVTQTPRYLIKTRGQQVTLSCSPISGHRSVSWYQQTPGQGLQFLFEYFSETQRNKGNFPGRFSGRQFSNSRSEMNVSTLELGDSALYLCASSLRGAGETQYFGPGTRLLVL.

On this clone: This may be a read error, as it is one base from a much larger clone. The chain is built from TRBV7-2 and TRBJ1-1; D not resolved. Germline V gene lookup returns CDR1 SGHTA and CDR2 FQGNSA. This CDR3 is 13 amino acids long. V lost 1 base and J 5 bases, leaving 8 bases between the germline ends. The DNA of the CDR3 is TGTGCCAGCAGCTTAGACCCGGGTACTGAAGCTTTCTTT. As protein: CASSLDPGTEAFF. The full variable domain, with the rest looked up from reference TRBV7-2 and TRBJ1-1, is GAGVSQSPSNKVTEKGKDVELRCDPISGHTALYWYRQSLGQGLEFLIYFQGNSAPDKSGLPSDRFSAERTGGSVSTLTIQRTQQEDSAVYLCASSLDPGTEAFFGQGTRLTVV.

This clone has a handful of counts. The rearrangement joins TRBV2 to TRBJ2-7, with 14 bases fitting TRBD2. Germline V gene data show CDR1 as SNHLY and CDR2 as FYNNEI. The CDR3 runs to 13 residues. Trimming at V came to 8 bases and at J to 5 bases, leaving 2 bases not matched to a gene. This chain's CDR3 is CASGTSGSNEQYF. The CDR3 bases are TGTGCCAGCGGGACTAGCGGGAGTAACGAGCAGTACTTC.

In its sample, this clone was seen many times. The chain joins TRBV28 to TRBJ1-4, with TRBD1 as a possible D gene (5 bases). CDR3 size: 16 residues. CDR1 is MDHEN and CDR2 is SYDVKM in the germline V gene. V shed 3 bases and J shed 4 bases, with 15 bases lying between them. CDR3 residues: CASSLEVGAGNEKLFF. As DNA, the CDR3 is TGTGCCAGCAGTTTGGAGGTTGGGGCGGGTAATGAAAAACTGTTTTTT.

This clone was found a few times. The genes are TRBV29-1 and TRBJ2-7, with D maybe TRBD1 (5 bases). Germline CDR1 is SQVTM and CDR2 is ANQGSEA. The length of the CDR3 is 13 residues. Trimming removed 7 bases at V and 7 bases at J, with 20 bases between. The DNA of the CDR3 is TGCAGCGCCGGTCCAGGGAAAGGGCCAGAGCAGTACTTC. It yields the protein CSAGPGKGPEQYF.

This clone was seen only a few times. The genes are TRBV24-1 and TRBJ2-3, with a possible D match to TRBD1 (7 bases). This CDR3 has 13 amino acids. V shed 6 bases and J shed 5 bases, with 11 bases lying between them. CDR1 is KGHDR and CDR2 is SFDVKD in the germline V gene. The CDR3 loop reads CATSQGGRDTQYF. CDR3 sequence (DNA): TGTGCCACCAGTCAGGGGGGCAGAGATACGCAGTATTTT.

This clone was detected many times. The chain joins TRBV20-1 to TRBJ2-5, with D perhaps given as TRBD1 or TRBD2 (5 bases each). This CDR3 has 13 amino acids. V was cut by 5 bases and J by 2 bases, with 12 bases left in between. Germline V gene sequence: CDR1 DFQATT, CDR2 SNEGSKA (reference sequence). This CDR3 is CSAEGTEQETQYF. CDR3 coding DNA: TGCAGTGCTGAAGGGACGGAGCAAGAGACCCAGTACTTC.